This TCR beta chain was sequenced in a study of cytomegalovirus exposure and HLA in healthy donors. For the study at large: Out of about 179 million T cells, an earlier analysis found 117 million unique TCR beta sequences in total. Points from the study as a whole: Available immune exposure information covered CMV serostatus only.

Notes on this clone: Its antigen is undetermined.

V lost 6 bases and J lost 1, with 15 bases in between. Germline V gene data show CDR1 as KGHSH and CDR2 as LQKENI. The CDR3 has 15 amino acids. Amplification used 60 Vbeta primers and 13 Jbeta primers. The method was immunoSEQ multiplex PCR; TCRdb's version includes in-frame clones alone and lacks a portion of them. The data show 100,000 to 150,000 clones, approximately 79% seen once. What was sequenced was PBMCs. The receptor was isolated from a man in his thirties or forties in good health and CMV-seronegative. The chain couples TRBV18 to TRBJ1-1; D is perhaps TRBD1 (5 bases). DNA for the CDR3: TGTGCCAGCTCCCCCAACGGGGGTAGGAACACTGAAGCTTTCTTT. Amino acids: CASSPNGGRNTEAFF.